Shown below are 18 T cell receptor beta chains from a single sample sequenced in a study of blood T cell repertoires in COVID-19. Using immunoSEQ multiplex PCR, the repertoire was profiled, and TCRdb retains in-frame clones only, with some absent. Of around 200,000 clones in the sample, 85% to 90% were seen once. The sample consisted of peripheral blood. The source is a man aged 18 to 30 with active or convalescent COVID-19.

The gene calls are TRBV4-1 and TRBJ1-6, with 11 bases matching TRBD1. This CDR3 comprises 16 residues. V dropped 3 bases and J dropped 10; count of bases not matched to a gene: 8. Germline V lookup: CDR1 MGHRA, CDR2 YSYEKL. The CDR3 nucleotides read TGCGCCAGCAGCCAGGAAGGACAGGGGGCTTGGTCACCCCTCCACTTT. Encoded protein: CASSQEGQGAWSPLHF.

V and J are TRBV18 and TRBJ1-1; TRBD1 is a possible D gene (6 bases). Trimming pared 3 bases from V and 4 bases from J, leaving 15 bases between. In germline, CDR1 is KGHSH, CDR2 LQKENI. This CDR3 contains 15 residues. DNA for the CDR3: TGTGCCAGCTCACCCGGGCGACAGGTGGCCACTGAAGCTTTCTTT. This codes for CASSPGRQVATEAFF.

For this clone: Other DNA sequences in this sample translate to the same CDR3. V is TRBV6-5 and J is TRBJ1-1; D is uncertain. Germline loops: CDR1 MNHEY, CDR2 SVGAGI. Trimming pared 0 bases from V and 0 bases from J, leaving 8 bases between. The CDR3 contains 15 residues. CDR3 nucleotide sequence: TGTGCCAGCAGTTACTCGGCAGGTTTGAACACTGAAGCTTTCTTT. Encoded protein: CASSYSAGLNTEAFF.

The genes are TRBV7-2 and TRBJ2-1; TRBD2 matches at 12 bases. This CDR3 has 16 amino acids. In germline, CDR1 is SGHTA, CDR2 FQGNSA. J lost 9 bases, V lost 1 base, and 7 bases had no gene match. CDR3 residues: CASSLGSSGRAGEQFF. DNA for the CDR3: TGTGCCAGCAGCTTAGGCTCTAGCGGGAGGGCGGGTGAGCAGTTCTTC. Together with reference TRBV7-2 and TRBJ2-1, the CDR3 gives the full variable domain: GAGVSQSPSNKVTEKGKDVELRCDPISGHTALYWYRQSLGQGLEFLIYFQGNSAPDKSGLPSDRFSAERTGGSVSTLTIQRTQQEDSAVYLCASSLGSSGRAGEQFFGPGTRLTVL.

The V gene is TRBV5-4, the J gene TRBJ2-7, with 7 bases identical to TRBD2. The CDR3 spans 16 residues. With 4 bases clipped from V and 0 bases from J, the junction kept 10 bases outside the gene matches. Germline assignment: CDR1 SGHNT and CDR2 YYREEE (reference sequence). CDR3 region: CASSRLGGGSSYEQYV. The CDR3 DNA reads TGTGCCAGCAGCCGTCTTGGGGGGGGGAGCTCCTACGAGCAGTACGTC.

This clone occurred once. This chain links TRBV3-1 (or the pseudogene TRBV3-2) with TRBJ2-7; 8 positions match TRBD2. The germline gives CDR1 LGHDT, CDR2 YNNKEL (reference sequence). Germline trimming cut 4 bases from V and 4 bases from J; bases unmatched to any gene: 12. The CDR3 is made up of 16 amino acids. CDR3 loop: CASSPLTSGFLYEQYF. The CDR3 DNA follows: TGTGCCAGCAGCCCATTAACTAGCGGCTTTTTGTACGAGCAGTACTTC.

The gene calls are TRBV25-1 and TRBJ2-2, with TRBD2 as a possible D gene (6 bases). The V end lost 3 bases, the J end lost 2 bases, and 13 bases lay between the germline ends. The CDR3 contains 16 residues. CDR1 is MGHDK and CDR2 is SYGVNS in the germline V gene. The CDR3 sequence is CASSDVTGGNTGELFF. The CDR3 nucleotides are TGTGCCAGCAGTGATGTAACCGGGGGAAACACCGGGGAGCTGTTTTTT.

The chain employs TRBV6-5 and TRBJ1-4; 7 positions match TRBD1. This CDR3 comprises 15 residues. Looked up from germline, CDR1 is MNHEY and CDR2 is SVGAGI. The trim removed 2 bases at V and 8 bases at J, leaving 8 bases unmatched. This chain's CDR3 is CASSYTGAEGEKLFF. CDR3 nucleotides: TGTGCCAGCAGTTACACAGGGGCAGAAGGGGAAAAACTGTTTTTT.

This chain uses TRBV9 with TRBJ2-2; D uncertain. V lost 0 bases and J lost 1, with 10 bases in between. Germline V gene lookup returns CDR1 SGDLS and CDR2 YYNGEE. This CDR3 comprises 16 residues. The CDR3 loop is CASSVAPGLNTGELFF. CDR3 coding DNA: TGTGCCAGCAGCGTAGCTCCAGGCTTGAACACCGGGGAGCTGTTTTTT.

To note about this clone: Other DNA sequences in the sample encode the same CDR3. This chain uses TRBV5-1 with TRBJ2-5; 9 nucleotides align to TRBD1. The CDR3 spans 13 residues. Trimming cost V 3 bases and J 5 bases; bases outside gene matches: 2. Germline assignment: CDR1 SGHRS and CDR2 YFSETQ. The CDR3 DNA is TGCGCCAGCAGCTCTGGACAGGGGGAGACCCAGTACTTC. This translates into CASSSGQGETQYF.

This sequence joins TRBV28 and TRBJ1-1, with 7 bases lining up with TRBD1. CDR1 and CDR2 (germline): MDHEN, SYDVKM. V shed 6 bases, J shed 1 base, and the junction held 2 bases outside the gene matches. There are 13 residues in the CDR3. CDR3 region: CASSRDRNTEAFF. The DNA of the CDR3 is TGTGCCAGCAGCCGGGACAGGAACACTGAAGCTTTCTTT.

The chain couples TRBV9 to TRBJ2-3; D might be TRBD1 (6 bases). V was pared by 6 bases and J by 2 bases, with 13 bases between. There are 14 residues in the CDR3. Per germline, CDR1 SGDLS and CDR2 YYNGEE. DNA for the CDR3: TGTGCCAGCAAGGGGGATCCCCACACAGATACGCAGTATTTT. Translated, it gives CASKGDPHTDTQYF. The whole variable domain, filled in from reference TRBV9 and TRBJ2-3, reads DSGVTQTPKHLITATGQRVTLRCSPRSGDLSVYWYQQSLDQGLQFLIQYYNGEERAKGNILERFSAQQFPDLHSELNLSSLELGDSALYFCASKGDPHTDTQYFGPGTRLTVL.

The CDR3 nucleotides read TGTGCCAGCAGCTTAGGATTGGTAGGAAAGGGGGTGATAAATCAGCCCCAGCATTTT. Translating gives CASSLGLVGKGVINQPQHF. The rearrangement uses TRBV11-2 and TRBJ1-5; D might be TRBD1 (6 bases). The CDR3 loop spans 19 amino acids. V dropped 1 base and J dropped 4 bases, with 23 bases sitting between them. Germline V CDR1 and CDR2: SGHAT, FQNNGV.

This chain joins TRBV4-1 and TRBJ1-5, with D unclear. CDR1 is MGHRA and CDR2 is YSYEKL in the germline V gene. V lost 1 base and J 4 bases, leaving 11 bases between the germline ends. The CDR3 has 15 amino acids. In DNA form, the CDR3 reads TGCGCCAGCAGCCAAGTATCTGGAGTTAATCAGCCCCAGCATTTT. The encoded protein is CASSQVSGVNQPQHF.

This clone was detected ten times or more. The chain carries TRBV27 and TRBJ1-4; D possibly corresponds to TRBD1 (5 bases). CDR3 length: 16 residues. Germline CDR1 MNHEY, CDR2 SMNVEV (reference sequence). The V and J ends lost 8 bases and 4 bases respectively, with 20 bases between them. CDR3 sequence (DNA): TGTGCCAGCGGCCTCTCGTGGTGGGGGGATAATGAAAAACTGTTTTTT. Its protein is CASGLSWWGDNEKLFF.

The V call is TRBV11-3, the J call TRBJ1-4, with TRBD1 as a possible D gene (5 bases). Trimming left V 5 bases short and J 10 bases short, with 11 bases between. CDR3 length: 12 amino acids. The V gene's germline CDR1 is SGHNT and CDR2 YENEEA. The CDR3 is CASSPQDGKLFF. As DNA, the CDR3 is TGTGCCAGCAGCCCACAGGACGGAAAACTGTTTTTT.

V usage is TRBV5-5 and J usage is TRBJ2-5, with 12 bases lining up with TRBD2. The CDR3 runs to 18 residues. The V gene's germline CDR1 is SGHKS and CDR2 YYEKEE (reference sequence). V was clipped by 0 bases and J by 0 bases; unmatched bases: 6. CDR3: CASSLARTSGEYQETQYF. CDR3 in DNA: TGTGCCAGCAGCTTGGCCAGGACTAGCGGGGAGTACCAAGAGACCCAGTACTTC.

The chain has TRBV12-5 and TRBJ2-1; weak D call: TRBD1 (6 bases). The germline V and J ends were trimmed by 6 bases and 7 bases, with 16 bases remaining between them. This CDR3 is built from 14 residues. The germline V gene encodes CDR1 LGHNT and CDR2 FRNRAP. The CDR3, as DNA: TGTGCTAGTGGCCGGGACACAGGGTTGAATGAGCAGTTCTTC. It specifies CASGRDTGLNEQFF.